The 11 T cell receptor beta chains listed next were all sequenced from one sample in a study of PD-L1 blockade in urothelial cancer. Generated by immunoSEQ multiplex PCR, the TCRdb table keeps only in-frame clones and is missing some. The data show tens of thousands of clones, with approximately 87% seen just once and approximately 3.1% held by the top ten. Sequenced material: PBMCs, taken around atezolizumab (anti-PD-L1) treatment. The receptors originated from a man aged 45-60 years with urothelial cancer.

V is TRBV6-5 and J is TRBJ1-1; 9 bases agree with TRBD1. V gave up 6 bases and J gave up 0 bases; unmatched junction bases: 5. Germline V gives CDR1 MNHEY, CDR2 SVGAGI. There are 15 residues in the CDR3. CDR3 loop: CASRTDRGMNTEAFF. In DNA form, the CDR3 reads TGTGCCAGCAGGACCGACAGGGGGATGAACACTGAAGCTTTCTTT.

The chain has TRBV6-1 and TRBJ1-1, with 8 bases identical to TRBD1. J lost 5 bases, V lost 2 bases, and 13 bases had no gene match. CDR1 is MNHNS, CDR2 SASEGT, per germline. This CDR3 has 17 amino acids. CDR3 loop: CASSENGLGQGGTEAFF. For the CDR3, the DNA is TGTGCCAGCAGTGAAAACGGCTTAGGACAGGGTGGTACTGAAGCTTTCTTT.

V and J are TRBV14 and TRBJ2-5, with a weak D call TRBD1 (5 bases). The germline V gene has CDR1 SGHDN and CDR2 FVKESK. The CDR3 is 15 residues long. V dropped 0 bases and J dropped 7 bases, with 15 bases sitting between them. The CDR3 sequence: CASSQDPAGLGTQYF. CDR3 nucleotides: TGTGCCAGCAGCCAAGATCCGGCAGGGTTGGGGACCCAGTACTTC.

CDR3 amino acids: CASSKSQGNYGYTF. The CDR3 DNA reads TGTGCCAGTAGTAAGAGCCAGGGGAACTATGGCTACACCTTC. The chain uses TRBV19 and TRBJ1-2; weak D call: TRBD1 (6 bases). This CDR3 is 14 amino acids long. V shed 4 bases and J shed 2 bases, with 11 bases lying between them. CDR1 is LNHDA, CDR2 SQIVND, per germline (reference sequence).

This rearrangement joins TRBV5-4 to TRBJ1-2; D possibly corresponds to TRBD1 (5 bases). Per the germline V gene, CDR1 is SGHNT and CDR2 is YYREEE (reference sequence). This CDR3 comprises 17 residues. The ends were cut back, 3 bases at V and 3 bases at J, with 21 bases in the middle. The CDR3 coding sequence is TGTGCCAGCAGCTCCCGACGCGGGGGGGATCAGGACTATGGCTACACCTTC. It specifies CASSSRRGGDQDYGYTF.

The V call is TRBV2, the J call TRBJ1-2, with D perhaps matching TRBD1 (5 bases). The V end was cut by 6 bases, the J end by 2 bases, with 16 bases between. Germline-derived CDR1 and CDR2 are SNHLY and FYNNEI. The CDR3 length is 15 residues. CDR3 region: CASRAQGSPNYGYTF. CDR3 coding DNA: TGTGCCAGCAGGGCGCAGGGCAGCCCGAACTATGGCTACACCTTC.

This clone was seen only a few times. The rearrangement joins TRBV21-1 to TRBJ2-7; the table's D call, TRBD1, has no DNA check behind it. TRBV21-1 is a pseudogene locus. The CDR3 has 17 residues. Here the CDR3 reads CASSKGGSRDRSYEQYF. The CDR3 DNA is TGTGCCAGCAGCAAAGGGGGGTCGCGGGACAGGTCCTACGAGCAGTACTTC.

The chain links TRBV30 to TRBJ2-7; 9 bases are a match to TRBD2. Germline loops: CDR1 GTSNPN, CDR2 SVGIG (reference sequence). The CDR3 is 16 amino acids. The trim removed 0 bases at V and 2 bases at J, leaving 8 bases unmatched. The chain's CDR3 is CAWSVRRTSVAYEQYF. CDR3 nucleotides: TGTGCCTGGAGTGTACGAAGGACTAGCGTCGCCTACGAGCAGTACTTC. Based on the CDR3 plus reference TRBV30 and TRBJ2-7, the full variable domain is SQTIHQWPATLVQPVGSPLSLECTVEGTSNPNLYWYRQAAGRGLQLLFYSVGIGQISSEVPQNLSASRPQDRQFILSSKKLLLSDSGFYLCAWSVRRTSVAYEQYFGPGTRLTVT.

CDR3 loop: CASSLSAGGQETQYF. The CDR3 DNA reads as TGTGCCAGCAGCTTGTCCGCGGGGGGGCAAGAGACCCAGTACTTC. The V call is TRBV5-4, the J call TRBJ2-5, with 9 bases lining up with TRBD2. The junction had 3 bases not matched to a gene; V was cut back by 1 base and J by 2 bases. Germline values: CDR1 SGHNT, CDR2 YYREEE (reference sequence). The CDR3 has 15 amino acids.

The J gene is TRBJ1-2, the V gene TRBV30; D not certain. The V gene's germline CDR1 is GTSNPN and CDR2 SVGIG (reference sequence). V was pared by 2 bases and J by 2 bases, with 12 bases between. The CDR3 extends over 14 amino acids. CDR3 in amino acids: CAWSYGTGNYGYTF. In DNA form, the CDR3 reads TGTGCCTGGAGTTATGGCACGGGGAACTATGGCTACACCTTC. The full variable domain, rest sourced from reference TRBV30 and TRBJ1-2, is SQTIHQWPATLVQPVGSPLSLECTVEGTSNPNLYWYRQAAGRGLQLLFYSVGIGQISSEVPQNLSASRPQDRQFILSSKKLLLSDSGFYLCAWSYGTGNYGYTFGSGTRLTVV.

This clone is a singleton in its sample. The chain is built from TRBV7-9 and TRBJ2-1, with TRBD1 matching over 9 bases. The germline gives CDR1 SEHNR, CDR2 FQNEAQ (reference sequence). Trimming took 1 base from V and 10 from J; bases not matched to a gene: 5. This CDR3 is built from 14 residues. The CDR3 DNA reads as TGTGCCAGCAGCTTAGGACAGGGGGTGGGGGAGCAGTTCTTC. It is translated as CASSLGQGVGEQFF.